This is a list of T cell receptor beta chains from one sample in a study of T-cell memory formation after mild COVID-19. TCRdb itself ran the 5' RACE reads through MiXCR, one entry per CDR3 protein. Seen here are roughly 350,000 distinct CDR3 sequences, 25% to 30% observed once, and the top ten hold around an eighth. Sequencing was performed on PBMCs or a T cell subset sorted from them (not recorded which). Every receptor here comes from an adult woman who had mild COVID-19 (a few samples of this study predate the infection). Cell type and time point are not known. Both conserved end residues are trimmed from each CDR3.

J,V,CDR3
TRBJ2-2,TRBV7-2,ATPRGANTGELF
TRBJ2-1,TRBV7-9,ASSLGLSYNEQF
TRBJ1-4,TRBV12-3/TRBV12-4,ASSFTRQGSEKLF
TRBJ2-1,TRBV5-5,ASSLLRTSGQF
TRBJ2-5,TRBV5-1,ASSATGFETQY
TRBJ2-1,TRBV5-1,ASSLETGVSYNEQF
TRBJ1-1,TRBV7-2,ASSLGGLRREAF
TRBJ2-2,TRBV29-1,SVVTGYTGELF
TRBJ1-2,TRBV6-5,ATHRGDRGKVDYGYT
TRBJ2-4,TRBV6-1,ASSEGVVLNIQY
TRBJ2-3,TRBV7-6,ASMVGLGWNTQY
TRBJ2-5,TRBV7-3,ASSQLSQETQY
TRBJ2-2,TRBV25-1,ASRADRGNTGELF
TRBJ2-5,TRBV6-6,ASNPSGRARETQY
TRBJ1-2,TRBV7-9,ASSPRRALPTSYGYT
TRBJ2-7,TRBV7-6,ASSPRGDSYEQY
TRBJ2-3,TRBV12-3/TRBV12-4,ASSLRSRGLAATDTQY
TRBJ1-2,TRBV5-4,ASSVRGNDYGYT
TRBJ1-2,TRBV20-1,SARPFESILGSYT
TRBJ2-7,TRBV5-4,ASSWAVGGINSRSEQY
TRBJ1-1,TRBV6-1,ASSGSLDTEAF
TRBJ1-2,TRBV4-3,ASSQEVGNTNYGYT
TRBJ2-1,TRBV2,ASSGGSGGPREQF
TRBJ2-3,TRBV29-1,SVEAQGVADTQY
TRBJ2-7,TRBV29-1,SVRTGGIVYEQY
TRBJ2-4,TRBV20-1,SARASDSNIQY
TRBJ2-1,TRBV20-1,SARVPSGDYNEQF
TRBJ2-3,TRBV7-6,ASSFETGLDTQY
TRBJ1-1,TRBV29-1,SVSGPDEAF
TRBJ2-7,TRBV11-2,ASSLSRGYSYEQY
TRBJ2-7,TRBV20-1,SARGRDGYEQY
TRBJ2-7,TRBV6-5,ASSYSGVKTGRGYEQY
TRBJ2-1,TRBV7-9,ASSFETSGGKRYNEQF
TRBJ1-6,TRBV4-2,ASSSRTGDSPLH
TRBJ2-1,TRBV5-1,ASSFSVGSYNEQF
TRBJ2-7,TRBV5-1,ASSYPGQTYEQY
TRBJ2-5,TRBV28,ASSSRTGVVQTQY
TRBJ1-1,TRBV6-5,ASSAAGRTEAF
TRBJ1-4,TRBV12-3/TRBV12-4,ASSLGEKLF
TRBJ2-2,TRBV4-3,ASSHKSGTGELF
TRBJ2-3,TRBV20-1,SARVSSGHTRPSTDTQY
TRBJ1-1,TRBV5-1,ASSFTGNTEAF
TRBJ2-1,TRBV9,ASSVGGSGRVDEQF
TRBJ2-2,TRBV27,ASSLPSVTGELF
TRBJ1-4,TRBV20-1,SARGPGATNEKLF